These 2 T cell receptor beta chains share one sample of origin, sequenced in a study of response to subunit inactivated influenza vaccine. MiXCR, run by TCRdb on the RT-PCR reads, gives a single entry per CDR3 protein. The repertoire consists of about 780,000 distinct CDR3 sequences, with roughly 20% occurring once and the leading ten covering 11%. The sample in question was PBMCs from blood, obtained 5 to 6 days after vaccination. The receptors come from a man in his fifties or sixties who received an inactivated influenza vaccine.

The chain combines TRBV20-1 with TRBJ1-1, with 7 bases aligning to TRBD1. Germline loops: CDR1 DFQATT, CDR2 SNEGSKA (reference sequence). CDR3 length equals 14 residues. Trimming removed 4 bases from V and 2 bases from J; junction bases left unmatched: 7. The CDR3 DNA sequence: TGCAGTGCTACCTACAGGGGCACAAACACTGAAGCTTTCTTT. It is translated as CSATYRGTNTEAFF.

The V call is TRBV5-1, the J call TRBJ1-1; 9 bases are a match to TRBD1. Germline V gene data show CDR1 as SGHRS and CDR2 as YFSETQ. The CDR3 totals 15 residues. V trimming: 3 bases; J trimming: 1 base; junction bases outside the gene matches: 4. CDR3 DNA: TGCGCCAGCAGCTATTTGGGACAGGGGAACACTGAAGCTTTCTTT. It encodes CASSYLGQGNTEAFF.